This TCR beta chain was obtained from a study of blood T cell repertoires in COVID-19. Original processing methods: From reference gene primer amplification, estimates of nucleated cell counts were derived. TCRdb's table, derived via immunoSEQ multiplex PCR, lists solely in-frame clones and lacks some. V and J calls and clone size follow that table, whereas D and trimming were derived from the DNA. The sample holds about 26,000 clones; 82% are singletons and the top ten take under 35%. Germline V gene data show CDR1 as MNHEY and CDR2 as SVGAGI. Deletions cut 7 bases from V and 2 bases from J, with 8 bases between. The CDR3 covers 13 residues.

This TCR was sampled from a human donor in a cohort sampled during active COVID-19. The sequencing input was peripheral blood. The rearrangement uses TRBV6-5 and TRBJ2-2, with TRBD2 as a possible D gene (5 bases). CDR3 sequence (DNA): TGTGCCAGCATGTCGGGAAACACCGGGGAGCTGTTTTTT. This codes for CASMSGNTGELFF.